This T cell receptor beta chain was identified in a study of T cell clonotyping in hematopoietic cell transplantation. Profiling relied on immunoSEQ multiplex PCR, and the TCRdb table lists in-frame clones only, not all of them. The data show 12,000 or so clones, with about 88% seen just once and under 5% held by the top ten. This TCR was recovered from a human donor who either received an allogeneic hematopoietic cell transplant for a myeloid malignancy or was a related donor (not recorded which). Some clones in this sample may be carry-over from other donors' samples. The material sequenced was peripheral blood mononuclear cells.

CDR3 sequence: CASSLQWGRGTGELFF. CDR3 coding DNA: TGTGCCAGCAGCTTACAATGGGGAAGGGGAACCGGGGAGCTGTTTTTT. The rearrangement links TRBV7-2 to TRBJ2-2; tentative D call: TRBD1 (5 bases). CDR1 is SGHTA, CDR2 FQGNSA, per germline. Trimming stripped 2 bases from V and 5 bases from J, with 15 bases between. This CDR3 region has 16 residues.